This T cell receptor beta chain was observed in a study of control samples from healthy donors and cancer patients. Measured with immunoSEQ multiplex PCR; TCRdb has only the in-frame clones, and not every one. The data contain around 110,000 clones, 85% to 95% of them singletons. The material sequenced was blood. The clonotype comes from a man in his thirties or forties in good health.

The CDR3 region has the DNA TGCGCCAGCAGCCAACTATATGGTGAAGCTTTCTTT. Amino acid sequence: CASSQLYGEAFF. The genes are TRBV4-1 and TRBJ1-1; no definite D call. Deletions cut 2 bases from V and 7 bases from J, with 8 bases between. Germline assignment: CDR1 MGHRA and CDR2 YSYEKL. The CDR3 sequence is 12 residues long.